The T cell receptor (beta chain) under discussion was sequenced for a study of cytotoxic CD8 clonotypes in ibrutinib-treated CLL. General study points: Clonality went higher at ibrutinib response and then dropped back toward baseline at progression.

TCRdb's table, derived via immunoSEQ multiplex PCR, lists solely in-frame clones and lacks some. The sample yields about 63,000 clones, about 65% seen once. This clone has only a few counts. Antigen: not known. Here the sequenced sample was PBMCs, taken after 12 months of ibrutinib treatment. The origin of this receptor is a human donor with chronic lymphocytic leukemia.

The CDR3 DNA is TGTGCCAGCAGCGACAGGGAAATCGACAATGAGCAGTTCTTC. Residues: CASSDREIDNEQFF. This chain links TRBV5-4 with TRBJ2-1, with 7 nucleotides matching TRBD1. In germline, CDR1 is SGHNT, CDR2 YYREEE (reference sequence). The CDR3 runs to 14 residues. The J segment lost 5 bases and the V segment lost 4 bases, leaving 6 bases of the junction unmatched.